One and the same sample provided the 26 T cell receptor beta chains below, sequenced in a study of circulating CD8 cells and anti-PD-1 response in melanoma. From live CD3+CD8+TCRalphabeta+ cells, four PD-1 and/or TIGIT subsets were sorted. Each library started from around 15 ng of total RNA using the QIAseq Immune Repertoire TCR panel. Each CDR3 protein gets one entry after TCRdb re-called the reads with MiXCR. The sample has roughly 1,200 distinct CDR3 sequences, less than 7% seen once; the top ten hold around 5.5%. The sample was CD8+ T cells from PBMCs, taken at baseline or after one month of anti-PD-1 therapy (not recorded which). Receptors were obtained from a human donor with melanoma.

In this sample, this clonotype is medium-sized. The J gene is TRBJ2-1, the V gene TRBV3-1; 15 bases are a match to TRBD2. After removal of 4 bases from V and 10 bases from J, the junction contained 5 bases not matched to a gene. The CDR3 is made up of 15 amino acids. The V gene's germline CDR1 is LGHDT and CDR2 YNNKEL (reference sequence). CDR3: CASSRTSGGAGEQFF. DNA of the CDR3: TGTGCCAGCAGCCGGACTAGCGGGGGGGCTGGGGAGCAGTTCTTC.

By sample fraction, this clonotype is medium-sized. The V call is TRBV19, the J call TRBJ1-2; D is unclear. Germline V gene lookup returns CDR1 LNHDA and CDR2 SQIVND (reference sequence). This CDR3 is 13 amino acids long. Trimming shortened V by 10 bases and J by 6 bases, and 18 bases separated the two germline ends. In DNA, the CDR3 is TGTGCCACTACCACTCTTGGGTTTAATGGCTACACCTTC. This translates into CATTTLGFNGYTF.

This clonotype ranks as medium-sized. This chain links TRBV28 with TRBJ2-1, with D uncertain. This CDR3 is 13 amino acids long. Trimming removed 7 bases from V and 8 bases from J, with 15 bases in between. Germline lookup yields CDR1 MDHEN and CDR2 SYDVKM. In DNA, the CDR3 is TGTGCCAGCACCCCTCTGGCGTCGGATGAGCAGTTCTTC. This gives the protein CASTPLASDEQFF. Looking up the rest from reference TRBV28 and TRBJ2-1 gives the full variable domain: DVKVTQSSRYLVKRTGEKVFLECVQDMDHENMFWYRQDPGLGLRLIYFSYDVKMKEKGDIPEGYSVSREKKERFSLILESASTNQTSMYLCASTPLASDEQFFGPGTRLTVL.

This chain joins TRBV19 and TRBJ2-3; 8 bases are shared with TRBD1. Germline trimming cut 10 bases from V and 3 bases from J; bases unmatched to any gene: 15. This CDR3 is 16 amino acids long. The germline gives CDR1 LNHDA, CDR2 SQIVND (reference sequence). CDR3 coding DNA: TGTGCCACTCCATCGCCGACAGGGGAAAGGACAGATACGCAGTATTTT. Translation: CATPSPTGERTDTQYF.

Note on this clonotype: A single base separates this from a much larger clone, so it may be a read error. CDR3 in DNA: TGTGCCAGTATTCCGCTGGGGGGGGCGGCCAACACTGAAGCTCTCTTT. This encodes CASIPLGGAANTEALF. V and J are TRBV19 and TRBJ1-1; tentatively, D is TRBD1 (6 bases). The CDR3 is 16 amino acids. Germline CDR1 reads LNHDA; CDR2 reads SQIVND (reference sequence).

By its share, this clonotype is medium-sized. V gene TRBV12-3 or TRBV12-4 combines with J gene TRBJ1-5, with D hard to call. This CDR3 contains 16 residues. V was shortened by 6 bases and J by 7 bases, with 22 bases between the two germline ends. For the CDR3, the DNA is TGTGCCAGCAGCTCCCCCCGCGAGACCCCTGGGCAGCCCCAGCATTTT. Translated: CASSSPRETPGQPQHF.

By its share, this clonotype is large. V usage is TRBV10-2 and J usage is TRBJ2-7, with TRBD1 matching over 7 bases. CDR1 is WSHSY and CDR2 is SAAADI in the germline V gene. This CDR3 comprises 14 residues. The ends lost 7 bases at V and 3 bases at J; junction bases unmatched: 9. CDR3 nucleotide sequence: TGCGCCAGCACTCCGACAGGGAAGTTCTACGAGCAGTACTTC. It encodes CASTPTGKFYEQYF.

This sequence joins TRBV5-4 and TRBJ2-7; maybe TRBD1 (5 bases). Germline V lookup: CDR1 SGHNT, CDR2 YYREEE (reference sequence). This CDR3 has 14 amino acids. Trimming removed 1 base at V and 0 bases at J, with 8 bases between. CDR3 amino acids: CASSLQGSSYEQYF. For the CDR3, the DNA is TGTGCCAGCAGCTTGCAGGGAAGCTCCTACGAGCAGTACTTC.

This clonotype was counted a few times. This rearrangement joins TRBV29-1 to TRBJ2-5; TRBD1 or TRBD2 may be the D gene (5 bases each). Trimming removed 1 base at V and 2 bases at J, with 11 bases between. Germline values: CDR1 SQVTM, CDR2 ANQGSEA. This CDR3 comprises 14 residues. The CDR3 region has the DNA TGCAGCGTTGAAGGAGGGGCCACTCAAGAGACCCAGTACTTC. This gives the protein CSVEGGATQETQYF.

By share of the sample, this clonotype is large (0.1 to 1%). This chain uses TRBV28 with TRBJ2-7, with D perhaps TRBD1 or TRBD2 (5 bases each). V gave up 5 bases and J gave up 6 bases, with 11 bases separating them. The CDR3 runs 12 residues. Germline loops: CDR1 MDHEN, CDR2 SYDVKM. The CDR3 sequence: CASSPGSSEQYF. DNA for the CDR3: TGTGCCAGCAGTCCAGGGAGCAGCGAGCAGTACTTC. Variable domain in full (rest from reference TRBV28 and TRBJ2-7): DVKVTQSSRYLVKRTGEKVFLECVQDMDHENMFWYRQDPGLGLRLIYFSYDVKMKEKGDIPEGYSVSREKKERFSLILESASTNQTSMYLCASSPGSSEQYFGPGTRLTVT.

By share of the sample, this clonotype is large. V and J are TRBV19 and TRBJ1-2, with D unresolved. CDR1 LNHDA and CDR2 SQIVND come from the germline V gene (reference sequence). V dropped 7 bases and J dropped 3 bases, with 18 bases sitting between them. This CDR3 contains 15 residues. CDR3 bases: TGTGCCAGTAACCCCCTCAGAGGGTCGGACTATGGCTACACCTTC. Its protein product is CASNPLRGSDYGYTF.

In its sample, this clonotype is large. The chain couples TRBV19 to TRBJ2-2; TRBD1 agrees at 8 bases. This CDR3 is built from 12 residues. The J segment lost 6 bases and the V segment lost 10 bases, leaving 4 bases of the junction unmatched. Germline V gene data show CDR1 as LNHDA and CDR2 as SQIVND (reference sequence). CDR3 loop: CATQTGAGELFF. The CDR3 DNA sequence: TGTGCCACTCAGACAGGGGCCGGGGAGCTGTTTTTT.

Within the sample, this clonotype is medium-sized (0.01 to 0.1%). In nucleotides, the CDR3 is TGTGCCATCCTCGGAAGGGCCGATTCCTACGAGCAGTACTTC. Encoded protein: CAILGRADSYEQYF. J is TRBJ2-7 and V is TRBV2; no firm D call. The CDR3 has 14 residues. Per germline, CDR1 SNHLY and CDR2 FYNNEI. V lost 10 bases, J lost 1 base, and 17 bases lay in between.

This clonotype ranks as large. The chain recombines TRBV19 with TRBJ2-2, with a tentative D call TRBD1 (6 bases). V lost 9 bases to trimming and J lost 3 bases, with 11 bases between them. CDR1 is LNHDA, CDR2 SQIVND, per germline (reference sequence). This CDR3 comprises 13 residues. The DNA for the CDR3 is TGTGCCAGCCAGGGGTGGGACACCGGGGAGCTGTTTTTT. Amino acids: CASQGWDTGELFF.

This clonotype is categorized as large. V gene TRBV21-1 combines with J gene TRBJ2-7; TRBD1, as called in the table, went unchecked against the DNA. TRBV21-1 is given as a pseudogene. The CDR3 runs to 17 residues. DNA of the CDR3: TGTGCCAGCACCGACACCGTTAGCCGGGACAAGTCCTACGAGCAGTACTTC. Amino acids: CASTDTVSRDKSYEQYF.

This clonotype rates as medium-sized (0.01 to 0.1%). The V and J genes are TRBV19 and TRBJ2-1; no clear D gene. CDR3 length equals 13 residues. Looked up from germline, CDR1 is LNHDA and CDR2 is SQIVND (reference sequence). CDR3 bases: TGTGGGTCTCGGTCCCCTCTCTACAATGAGCAGTTCTTC. It codes for CGSRSPLYNEQFF. Looking up the rest from reference TRBV19 and TRBJ2-1 gives the full variable domain: DGGITQSPKYLFRKEGQNVTLSCEQNLNHDAMYWYRQDPGQGLRLIYYSQIVNDFQKGDIAEGYSVSREKKESFPLTVTSAQKNPTAFYLCGSRSPLYNEQFFGPGTRLTVL.

In its sample, this clonotype is large (0.1 to 1%). CDR3: CAVQGSSGNTIYF. The CDR3 coding sequence is TGTGCCGTACAGGGGAGCTCTGGAAACACCATATATTTT. The V and J genes are TRBV19 and TRBJ1-3; 7 bases line up with TRBD1. CDR1 LNHDA and CDR2 SQIVND come from the germline V gene (reference sequence). The CDR3 is made up of 13 amino acids. The junction had 4 bases not matched to a gene; V was cut back by 11 bases and J by 0 bases. The variable domain in full, completed from reference TRBV19 and TRBJ1-3, reads DGGITQSPKYLFRKEGQNVTLSCEQNLNHDAMYWYRQDPGQGLRLIYYSQIVNDFQKGDIAEGYSVSREKKESFPLTVTSAQKNPTAFYLCAVQGSSGNTIYFGEGSWLTVV.

By frequency in the sample, this clonotype is medium-sized (0.01 to 0.1%). J is TRBJ2-2 and V is TRBV27; 9 bases are a match to TRBD2. The J segment lost 6 bases and the V segment lost 5 bases, leaving 4 bases of the junction unmatched. Germline lookup yields CDR1 MNHEY and CDR2 SMNVEV (reference sequence). The length of the CDR3 is 14 residues. CDR3 DNA sequence: TGTGCCAGCAGTCCACTAGCGGGCTCCGGGGAGCTGTTTTTT. Its protein product is CASSPLAGSGELFF.

By share, this clonotype counts as large. J is TRBJ2-5 and V is TRBV20-1; 7 nucleotides agree with TRBD2. The germline gives CDR1 DFQATT, CDR2 SNEGSKA (reference sequence). The CDR3 runs to 13 residues. V dropped 0 bases and J dropped 7; count of bases not matched to a gene: 5. CDR3 nucleotides: TGCAGTGCTAGAGACCCTGGCGGGAGGACCCAGTACTTC. Its protein product is CSARDPGGRTQYF.

The rearrangement uses TRBV20-1 and TRBJ2-7; D is perhaps TRBD2 (5 bases). Per germline, CDR1 DFQATT and CDR2 SNEGSKA (reference sequence). This CDR3 contains 15 residues. Trimming cost V 0 bases and J 0 bases, with 12 bases left between them. The CDR3 bases are TGCAGTGCTAGAGATTTGACGGGGAGCTCCTACGAGCAGTACTTC. As protein: CSARDLTGSSYEQYF.

By proportion, this clonotype is medium-sized. The chain has TRBV19 and TRBJ1-1; TRBD1 is a possible D gene (5 bases). Trimming took 10 bases from V and 5 from J, leaving 17 bases between them. The CDR3 is 13 residues long. Germline CDR1 reads LNHDA; CDR2 reads SQIVND (reference sequence). In DNA form, the CDR3 reads TGTGCCACCCACCCTGGGGGAGGTACTGAAGCTTTCTTT. The encoded protein is CATHPGGGTEAFF.

In this sample, this clonotype is large. The V call is TRBV12-5, the J call TRBJ1-1; perhaps TRBD1 as D (6 bases). This CDR3 has 14 residues. V was trimmed by 6 bases and J by 4 bases, leaving 15 bases between them. Germline V gene lookup returns CDR1 LGHNT and CDR2 FRNRAP. Here the CDR3 DNA reads TGTGCTAGTGGCCGAGACAGGTCGGGCACTGAAGCTTTCTTT. Translation: CASGRDRSGTEAFF. Combining the CDR3 with reference TRBV12-5 and TRBJ1-1 gives the whole variable domain DARVTQTPRHKVTEMGQEVTMRCQPILGHNTVFWYRQTMMQGLELLAYFRNRAPLDDSGMPKDRFSAEMPDATLATLKIQPSEPRDSAVYFCASGRDRSGTEAFFGQGTRLTVV.

By frequency in the sample, this clonotype is medium-sized. The chain joins TRBV7-2 to TRBJ1-2; D is ambiguous. The germline CDR1 and CDR2 sequences are SGHTA and FQGNSA. The V gene lost 5 bases and the J gene lost 0 bases, with 13 bases spanning the gap. CDR3 length: 15 amino acids. The CDR3 region has the DNA TGTGCCAGCAGCCAGCCCGTCACGACTAACTATGGCTACACCTTC. Protein: CASSQPVTTNYGYTF.

By share, this clonotype counts as medium-sized. The chain is built from TRBV5-6 and TRBJ1-5; D not certain. Trimming removed 0 bases from V and 0 bases from J, with 7 bases in between. Germline CDR1 is SGHDT and CDR2 is YYEEEE. This CDR3 is 15 amino acids long. In nucleotides, the CDR3 is TGTGCCAGCAGCTTGGGGGCGCCTAGCAATCAGCCCCAGCATTTT. This sequence encodes CASSLGAPSNQPQHF.

This clonotype was recorded a few times. Here the CDR3 DNA reads TGTGCCAGCACAGGGGGAATAGGGACTGAAGCTTTCTTT. Translation: CASTGGIGTEAFF. This rearrangement joins TRBV19 to TRBJ1-1; 8 bases agree with TRBD1. This CDR3 comprises 13 residues. Looked up from germline, CDR1 is LNHDA and CDR2 is SQIVND (reference sequence). Trimming took 9 bases from V and 5 from J; bases not matched to a gene: 8.

As for this clonotype: Sequence at one end of the junction differs from germline and may be a read error. V is TRBV29-1 and J is TRBJ2-1, with a possible D match to TRBD1 (6 bases). Germline CDR1 SQVTM, CDR2 ANQGSEA. The CDR3 has 14 residues. The CDR3 DNA reads as TGCAGCGTTGATTCCGGGCAGGGGAAGAATGAGCTGTTCTTC. Translation: CSVDSGQGKNELFF.